This is a list of T cell receptor beta chains from one sample in a study of CD8+ T cells in alopecia areata. Using immunoSEQ multiplex PCR, the repertoire was profiled, and TCRdb retains in-frame clones only, with some absent. The sample has some 130,000 clones, approximately 53% seen once; the top ten hold less than 5.5%. Sequencing used CD4+ T cells sorted from blood, obtained at week 0. These receptors were collected from a human donor with alopecia areata. CDR3s include the opening cysteine and the closing phenylalanine or tryptophan. D genes are given only for firm matches. Some rows mark clone size as missing; the rest say once, few, many or name a class of expanded clone.

clone_size	v_call	j_call	d_call	cdr3_length	cdr3_nt	cdr3_aa
NA	TRBV7-2	TRBJ2-5	TRBD2	16	TGTGCCAGCAGCTTGGCAGGACTAGCGACACAAGAGACCCAGTACTTC	CASSLAGLATQETQYF
NA	TRBV28	TRBJ2-3	NA	16	TGTGCCAGCAGTTCGACGGGTTCAAGTCCCACAGATACGCAGTATTTT	CASSSTGSSPTDTQYF
NA	TRBV5-4	TRBJ1-2	NA	14	TGTGCCAGCAGCTCCCGCGACGGCTTCTATGGCTACACCTTC	CASSSRDGFYGYTF
NA	TRBV5-1	TRBJ2-3	NA	16	TGCGCCAGCAGCTTGCGGGGAGGGACAGATGGAGATACGCAGTATTTT	CASSLRGGTDGDTQYF
NA	TRBV5-1	TRBJ2-3	TRBD1	19	TGCGCCAGCAGCACACCAGACCGGACAGGGCCCGTAGGCACAGATACGCAGTATTTT	CASSTPDRTGPVGTDTQYF
few	TRBV7-2	TRBJ2-7	TRBD1	15	TGTGCCAGCAGTCGCCCGGGACAGGGGGGAAACGAGCAGTACTTC	CASSRPGQGGNEQYF
NA	TRBV5-4	TRBJ2-3	NA	16	TGTGCCAGCAGCTTAGACAGGCGGGGTGTTGCAGATACGCAGTATTTT	CASSLDRRGVADTQYF
once	TRBV25-1	TRBJ2-6	NA	16	TGTGCCAGCAGTGTGGCAGGGAAGACTGGGGCCAACGTCCTGACTTTC	CASSVAGKTGANVLTF
NA	TRBV5-6	TRBJ2-3	NA	13	TGTGCCAGCAGCTTAGCAAGCACAGATACGCAGTATTTT	CASSLASTDTQYF
NA	TRBV9	TRBJ1-2	NA	12	TGTGCCAGCAGCAGGGACGGATATGGCTACACCTTC	CASSRDGYGYTF
few	TRBV7-9	TRBJ2-2	NA	13	TGTGCCAGCAGCAGAGACTTGACCGGGGAGCTGTTTTTT	CASSRDLTGELFF
NA	TRBV2	TRBJ2-5	TRBD2	15	TGTGCCAGCAACGGAGCGGGAGGCTTTCAAGAGACCCAGTACTTC	CASNGAGGFQETQYF
NA	TRBV18	TRBJ2-7	TRBD2	16	TGTGCCAGCTCAGCGGAACTAGCGGGGCTCTCCTACGAGCAGTACTTC	CASSAELAGLSYEQYF
once	TRBV4-1	TRBJ1-5	NA	15	TGCGCCAGCAGCCAAGATTTAGGACACAATCAGCCCCAGCATTTT	CASSQDLGHNQPQHF
NA	TRBV25-1	TRBJ1-4	NA	14	TGTGCCAGCAGTGCCAGCTCAACTAATGAAAAACTGTTTTTT	CASSASSTNEKLFF
NA	TRBV9	TRBJ1-1	NA	14	TGTGCCAGCAGCGTAGGAGGGGCGAACACTGAAGCTTTCTTT	CASSVGGANTEAFF
few	TRBV7-2	TRBJ2-7	NA	14	TGTGCCAGCAGCTTAGATTCGAGCTCCTACGAGCAGTACTTC	CASSLDSSSYEQYF
NA	TRBV6-5	TRBJ2-5	TRBD1	16	TGTGCCAGCAGTTACTCGGAGACAGGGTTGGGGGAGACCCAGTACTTC	CASSYSETGLGETQYF
NA	TRBV2	TRBJ2-5	TRBD2	13	TGTGCCAGCAGTGGCAGGACTAGCGGGGAGCAGTACTTC	CASSGRTSGEQYF
NA	TRBV5-1	TRBJ1-3	TRBD1	17	TGCGCCAGCAGCCCGGGGGACAGGGGGTCCTCTGGAAACACCATATATTTT	CASSPGDRGSSGNTIYF